This TCR beta chain was observed in a study of blood T cell repertoires in COVID-19. The overall study: Acute-phase and convalescent COVID-19 samples originated in the United States, Italy and Spain.

Sequencing used immunoSEQ multiplex PCR; TCRdb keeps in-frame clones, though not all of them. The table records roughly 160,000 clones, 85% of them present only once. Enrolled during active infection, Seattle patients were then followed longitudinally. This CDR3 has 15 amino acids. Germline V gene lookup returns CDR1 SGDLS and CDR2 YYNGEE. Trimming stripped 2 bases from V and 1 base from J, with 13 bases between. The receptor was derived from a woman in her 50s with COVID-19, enrolled during active disease. Input material: peripheral blood. The gene calls are TRBV9 and TRBJ2-7, with a weak D call TRBD1 (6 bases). The CDR3 region is CASSVRTDSSYEQYF. The CDR3 nucleotides read TGTGCCAGCAGCGTGCGGACAGATAGTTCCTACGAGCAGTACTTC. Based on the CDR3 plus reference TRBV9 and TRBJ2-7, the full variable domain is DSGVTQTPKHLITATGQRVTLRCSPRSGDLSVYWYQQSLDQGLQFLIQYYNGEERAKGNILERFSAQQFPDLHSELNLSSLELGDSALYFCASSVRTDSSYEQYFGPGTRLTVT.